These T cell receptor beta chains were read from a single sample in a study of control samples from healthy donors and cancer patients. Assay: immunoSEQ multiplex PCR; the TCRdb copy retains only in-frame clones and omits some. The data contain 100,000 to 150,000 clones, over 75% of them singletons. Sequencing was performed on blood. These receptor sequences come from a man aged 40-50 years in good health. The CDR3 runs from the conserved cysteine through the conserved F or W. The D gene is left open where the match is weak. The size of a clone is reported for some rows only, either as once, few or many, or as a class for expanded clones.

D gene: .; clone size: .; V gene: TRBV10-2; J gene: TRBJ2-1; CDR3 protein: CASSSPYNEQFF; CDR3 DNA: TGCGCCAGCAGCAGTCCCTACAATGAGCAGTTCTTC
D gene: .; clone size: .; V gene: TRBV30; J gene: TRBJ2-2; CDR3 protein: CAWSRPDRYTGELFF; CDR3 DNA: TGTGCCTGGAGTAGACCCGACCGTTACACCGGGGAGCTGTTTTTT
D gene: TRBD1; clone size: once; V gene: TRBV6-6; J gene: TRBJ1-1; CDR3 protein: CASSRGGGLNTEAFF; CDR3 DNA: TGTGCCAGCAGTCGGGGAGGGGGCTTGAACACTGAAGCTTTCTTT
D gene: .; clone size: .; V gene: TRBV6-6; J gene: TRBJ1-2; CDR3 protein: CASSYGGGYTF; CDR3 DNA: TGTGCCAGCAGTTACGGGGGAGGCTACACCTTC
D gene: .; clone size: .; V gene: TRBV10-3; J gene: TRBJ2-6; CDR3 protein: CAISESIRGSGANVLTF; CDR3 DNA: TGTGCCATCAGTGAGTCGATTCGGGGCTCTGGGGCCAACGTCCTGACTTTC
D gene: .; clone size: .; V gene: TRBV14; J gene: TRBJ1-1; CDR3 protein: CASSQDLSGTEAFF; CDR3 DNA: TGTGCCAGCAGCCAAGATTTGTCGGGGACTGAAGCTTTCTTT
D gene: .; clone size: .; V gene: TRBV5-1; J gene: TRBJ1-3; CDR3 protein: CASSPGQGGNTIYF; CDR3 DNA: TGCGCCAGCAGCCCCGGGCAGGGAGGAAACACCATATATTTT
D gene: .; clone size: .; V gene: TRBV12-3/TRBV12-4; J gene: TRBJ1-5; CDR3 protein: CASSLGGGQPQHF; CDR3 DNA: TGTGCCAGCAGTTTAGGGGGGGGTCAGCCCCAGCATTTT
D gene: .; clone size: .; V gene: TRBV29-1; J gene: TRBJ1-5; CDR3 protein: CSVATDYSNQPQHF; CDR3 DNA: TGCAGCGTCGCTACAGACTATAGCAATCAGCCCCAGCATTTT
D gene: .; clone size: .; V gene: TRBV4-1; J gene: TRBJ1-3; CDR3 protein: CASSQVLGSLTGNTIYF; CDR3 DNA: TGCGCCAGCAGCCAAGTTCTCGGGTCTCTCACTGGAAACACCATATATTTT
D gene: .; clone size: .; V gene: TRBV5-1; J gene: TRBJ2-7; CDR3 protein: CASSARGGSSYEQYF; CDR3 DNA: TGCGCCAGCAGCGCCCGTGGGGGTAGCTCCTACGAGCAGTACTTC
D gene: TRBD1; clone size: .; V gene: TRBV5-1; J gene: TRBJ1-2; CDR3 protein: CASSLEGTGGDYGYTF; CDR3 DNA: TGCGCCAGCAGCTTGGAAGGGACAGGGGGTGACTATGGCTACACCTTC
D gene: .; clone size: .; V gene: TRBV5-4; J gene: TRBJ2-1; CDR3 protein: CASNPSVSSYNEQFF; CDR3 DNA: TGTGCCAGCAATCCGTCGGTTAGCTCCTACAATGAGCAGTTCTTC
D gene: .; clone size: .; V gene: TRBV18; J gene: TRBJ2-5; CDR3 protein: CASSPIVQETQYF; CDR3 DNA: TGTGCCAGCTCACCAATTGTCCAAGAGACCCAGTACTTC